There are many counts of the clone carrying this T cell receptor (beta chain). Via MiXCR, TCRdb re-called the RACE reads, giving one row per CDR3 protein. The top ten hold approximately 1.8% of the sample, which has roughly 52,000 distinct CDR3 sequences, approximately 11% seen once. The CDR3 totals 18 residues. Trimming cost V 5 bases and J 0 bases, with 20 bases left between them. Germline values: CDR1 SGHAT, CDR2 FQNNGV. Specified time point: patch test 1, 2 weeks after DPC sensitization. Described treatment: therapeutic diphenylcyclopropenone sensitization with weekly scalp DPC. Unfractionated whole blood yielded total RNA. This sample was included in a study of human T cells and chemical hapten exposure.

The chain couples TRBV11-2 to TRBJ2-1; D remains ambiguous. Source: whole blood, taken in connection with sensitization to the hapten diphenylcyclopropenone (DPC). This TCR derives from a woman aged 40-49 years with alopecia areata. Some clones in this sample may be carry-over from other donors' samples. The CDR3 protein is CASSLLNPQVSSYNEQFF. CDR3 in DNA: TGTGCCAGCAGCCTACTGAACCCCCAGGTCAGCTCCTACAATGAGCAGTTCTTC.